This TCR beta chain was recorded in a study of CD4 T cells in relation to SARS-CoV-2 and coronaviruses. The unexposed donors gave CD4+ T cells in about 2011-2018, prior to COVID-19. The cells were cultured for about ten days before CD4+ T cells were isolated. Cells permitting, SARS-CoV-2 S/N and four cold-coronavirus spikes were tested on unexposed-donor CD4+ T cells. Measured with immunoSEQ multiplex PCR; TCRdb has only the in-frame clones, and not every one. The sample includes 29,000 or so clones, about 73% of them seen just once. Note on this clone: The antigen is not known.

Study-level findings and limits: This crossreactivity analysis covered spike protein alone, no other viral proteins. Each donor contributed either pre-pandemic or post-infection samples, not both.

The CDR3 loop spans 15 amino acids. The V and J ends lost 1 base and 3 bases, in that order; junction bases with no gene match: 1. Per germline, CDR1 KGHSH and CDR2 LQKENI. The chain uses TRBV18 and TRBJ2-1; TRBD1 matches 9 bases. The sample was CD4+ T cells from PBMCs, cultured in vitro. The sequence was obtained from a human donor in good health. The CDR3 spells CASSPRQGGYNEQFF. The CDR3, as DNA: TGTGCCAGCTCACCACGACAGGGGGGCTACAATGAGCAGTTCTTC.